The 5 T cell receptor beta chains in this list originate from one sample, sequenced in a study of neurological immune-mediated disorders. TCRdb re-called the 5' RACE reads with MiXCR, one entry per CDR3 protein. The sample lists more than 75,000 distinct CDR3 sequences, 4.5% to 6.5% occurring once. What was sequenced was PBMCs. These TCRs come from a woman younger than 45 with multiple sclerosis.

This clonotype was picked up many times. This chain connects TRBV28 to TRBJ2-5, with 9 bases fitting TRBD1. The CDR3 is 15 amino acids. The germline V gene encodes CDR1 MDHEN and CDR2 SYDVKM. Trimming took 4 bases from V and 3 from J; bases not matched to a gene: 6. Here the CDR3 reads CASSYRDRVKETQYF. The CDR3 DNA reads TGTGCCAGCAGTTATAGGGACAGGGTTAAAGAGACCCAGTACTTC.

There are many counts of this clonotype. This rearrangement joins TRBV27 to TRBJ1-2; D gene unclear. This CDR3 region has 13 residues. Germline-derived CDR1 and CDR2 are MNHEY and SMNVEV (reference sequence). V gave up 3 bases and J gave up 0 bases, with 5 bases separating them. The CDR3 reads CASSFTPNYGYTF. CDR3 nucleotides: TGTGCCAGCAGTTTTACGCCTAACTATGGCTACACCTTC.

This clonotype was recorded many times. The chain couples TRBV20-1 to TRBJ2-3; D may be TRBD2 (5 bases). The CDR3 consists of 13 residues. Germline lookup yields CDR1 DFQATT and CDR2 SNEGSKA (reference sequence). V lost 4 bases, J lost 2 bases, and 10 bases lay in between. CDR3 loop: CSATEVHTDTQYF. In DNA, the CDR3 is TGCAGTGCTACGGAGGTACACACAGATACGCAGTATTTT.

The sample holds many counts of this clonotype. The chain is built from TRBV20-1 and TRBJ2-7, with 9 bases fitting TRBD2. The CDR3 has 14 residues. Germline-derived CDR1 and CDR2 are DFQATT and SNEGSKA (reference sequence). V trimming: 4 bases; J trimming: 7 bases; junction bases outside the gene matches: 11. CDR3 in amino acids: CSAIRLAGPPEQYF. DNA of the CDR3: TGCAGTGCTATCCGGCTAGCGGGGCCCCCAGAGCAGTACTTC.

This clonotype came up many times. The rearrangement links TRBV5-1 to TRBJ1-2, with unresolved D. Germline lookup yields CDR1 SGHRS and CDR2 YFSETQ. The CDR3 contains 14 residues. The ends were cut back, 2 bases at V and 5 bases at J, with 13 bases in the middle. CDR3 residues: CASSFTSPNYGYTF. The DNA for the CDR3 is TGCGCCAGCAGCTTTACCTCCCCAAATTATGGCTACACCTTC.